Shown below are 28 T cell receptor beta chains from a single sample sequenced in a study of T cells in Graves' hyperthyroidism and ophthalmopathy (dated by TCRdb to the late 2010s). The method behind the library was multiplex PCR. The run used an Illumina HiSeq 2000. TCR beta CDR3 regions were amplified from RNA transcripts. The first round of RT-PCR for the TCR CDR3 was performed with the HTBI primer set and the Qiagen OneStep RT-PCR kit. TCRdb's own reprocessing of the public reads used fastp at Q25 and MiXCR and kept productive beta chains. Every entry covers one CDR3 protein and lists the most common genes and DNA from its rows. This sample gives some 370,000 distinct CDR3 sequences in total; 11% to 15% of them show up just once. The top ten clonotypes cover around 28% of the sample. The sequenced sample was blood. These receptors all stem from a man aged 50-60 years with Graves' ophthalmopathy.

V is TRBV7-9 and J is TRBJ2-7, with D perhaps matching TRBD1 (6 bases). The V gene lost 3 bases and the J gene lost 0 bases, with 12 bases spanning the gap. CDR1 is SEHNR, CDR2 FQNEAQ, per germline (reference sequence). There are 15 residues in the CDR3. The CDR3 sequence: CASSFAGVNSYEQYF. The CDR3 nucleotides are TGTGCCAGCAGCTTCGCAGGGGTAAACTCCTACGAGCAGTACTTC. Filled out from reference TRBV7-9 and TRBJ2-7, the complete variable domain reads DTGVSQNPRHKITKRGQNVTFRCDPISEHNRLYWYRQTLGQGPEFLTYFQNEAQLEKSRLLSDRFSAERPKGSFSTLEIQRTEQGDSAMYLCASSFAGVNSYEQYFGPGTRLTVT.

This clonotype was seen ten or more times. The chain has TRBV5-6 and TRBJ2-1; the D is unclear. V gave up 1 base and J gave up 6 bases, with 8 bases separating them. Germline V gene sequence: CDR1 SGHDT, CDR2 YYEEEE. This CDR3 comprises 13 residues. Written as DNA, the CDR3 is TGTGCCAGCAGCTTGCCCGGGTCCAATGAGCAGTTCTTC. Protein: CASSLPGSNEQFF. The variable domain in full, completed from reference TRBV5-6 and TRBJ2-1, reads DAGVTQSPTHLIKTRGQQVTLRCSPKSGHDTVSWYQQALGQGPQFIFQYYEEEERQRGNFPDRFSGHQFPNYSSELNVNALLLGDSALYLCASSLPGSNEQFFGPGTRLTVL.

This clonotype was recorded many times. The chain joins TRBV24-1 to TRBJ1-5; TRBD1 might be the D (6 bases). The CDR3 runs to 13 residues. Germline CDR1 is KGHDR and CDR2 is SFDVKD. V shed 8 bases and J shed 5 bases, with 12 bases lying between them. CDR3 loop: CATTPQGDQPQHF. The CDR3 nucleotides are TGTGCCACCACCCCACAGGGAGATCAGCCCCAGCATTTT.

Ten or more counts support this clonotype. The V and J genes are TRBV11-2 and TRBJ2-1, with 8 bases identical to TRBD2. V gave up 5 bases and J gave up 2 bases; unmatched junction bases: 5. Per germline, CDR1 SGHAT and CDR2 FQNNGV. This CDR3 has 15 amino acids. The chain's CDR3 is CASSPWRGAYNEQFF. Here the CDR3 DNA reads TGTGCCAGCAGCCCCTGGCGGGGGGCCTACAATGAGCAGTTCTTC.

This clonotype was detected a few times. This chain joins TRBV14 and TRBJ2-4, with D unresolved. The CDR3 contains 14 residues. CDR1 and CDR2 from the germline V gene are SGHDN and FVKESK. With 4 bases removed from V and 0 bases from J, the gap between germline ends came to 7 bases. Here the CDR3 DNA reads TGTGCCAGCAGCCGTGAATTAGCCAAAAACATTCAGTACTTC. Amino acid sequence: CASSRELAKNIQYF.

This clonotype has ten or more counts. The J gene is TRBJ2-5, the V gene TRBV5-4, with 9 nucleotides matching TRBD2. This CDR3 region has 14 residues. Per the germline V gene, CDR1 is SGHNT and CDR2 is YYREEE (reference sequence). V shed 2 bases, J shed 6 bases, and the junction held 5 bases outside the gene matches. This chain's CDR3 is CASSFERGAQTQYF. The CDR3 region has the DNA TGTGCCAGCAGCTTTGAGCGGGGGGCTCAGACCCAGTACTTC.

The V call is TRBV7-6, the J call TRBJ2-1; 7 bases are shared with TRBD2. There are 16 residues in the CDR3. Germline V gene sequence: CDR1 SGHVS, CDR2 FNYEAQ. V was clipped by 3 bases and J by 8 bases; unmatched bases: 13. The CDR3, as DNA: TGTGCCAGCAGCTTTAATCAGGCGGGAGTTGCCGATGAGCAGTTCTTC. Translating it yields CASSFNQAGVADEQFF. The full variable domain, with the rest looked up from reference TRBV7-6 and TRBJ2-1, is GAGVSQSPRYKVTKRGQDVALRCDPISGHVSLYWYRQALGQGPEFLTYFNYEAQQDKSGLPNDRFSAERPEGSISTLTIQRTEQRDSAMYRCASSFNQAGVADEQFFGPGTRLTVL.

The sample holds many counts of this clonotype. DNA for the CDR3: TGTGCCAGCTCACCAGACAGCGACACTGAAGCTTTCTTT. Translating it yields CASSPDSDTEAFF. This chain uses TRBV18 with TRBJ1-1; D is perhaps TRBD1 (5 bases). The germline V and J ends were trimmed by 2 bases and 3 bases, with 7 bases remaining between them. The CDR3 sequence is 13 residues long. Looked up from germline, CDR1 is KGHSH and CDR2 is LQKENI.

This clonotype was detected many times. The CDR3 protein is CAIRGQGASSSIGYTF. The DNA of the CDR3 is TGTGCCATCAGGGGACAGGGGGCGTCGTCATCTATCGGCTACACCTTC. The chain links TRBV10-3 to TRBJ1-2, with 12 bases identical to TRBD1. The V gene's germline CDR1 is ENHRY and CDR2 SYGVKD. This CDR3 is 16 amino acids long. The trim removed 6 bases at V and 8 bases at J, leaving 13 bases unmatched.

This clonotype was seen many times. This chain links TRBV2 with TRBJ2-7, with no clear D. Germline CDR1 is SNHLY and CDR2 is FYNNEI. The CDR3 sequence is 15 residues long. V gave up 7 bases and J gave up 2 bases, with 18 bases separating them. The CDR3 here is CASNYGVGTTYEQYF. The CDR3 DNA sequence: TGTGCCAGCAATTATGGGGTCGGTACAACCTACGAGCAGTACTTC.

This clonotype was counted ten times or more. This chain links TRBV28 with TRBJ2-1, with 10 nucleotides matching TRBD2. With 5 bases clipped from V and 6 bases from J, the junction kept 10 bases outside the gene matches. Germline V gene data show CDR1 as MDHEN and CDR2 as SYDVKM. CDR3 size: 16 residues. The CDR3 DNA follows: TGTGCCAGCAGTCCGGCTAGCGGGAGCTATGGCAATGAGCAGTTCTTC. It specifies CASSPASGSYGNEQFF.

This clonotype was observed many times. The J gene is TRBJ1-1, the V gene TRBV11-1; D unclear. Germline CDR1 SGHAT, CDR2 FQDESV (reference sequence). V was trimmed by 5 bases and J by 1 base, leaving 8 bases between them. The length of the CDR3 is 13 residues. The CDR3 bases are TGTGCCAGCAGCCTTTACGGGAACACTGAAGCTTTCTTT. Its translation: CASSLYGNTEAFF.

This CDR3 reads CRIPDGQGYGYTF. The CDR3 DNA reads TGCAGAATACCGGACGGACAGGGATATGGCTACACCTTC. J is TRBJ1-2 and V is TRBV29-1; 8 nucleotides match TRBD1. The germline V gene has CDR1 SQVTM and CDR2 ANQGSEA. The CDR3 runs to 13 residues.

This clonotype occurred a few times. Sequence at one end of the junction differs from germline and may be a read error. The chain employs TRBV9 and TRBJ2-7; 9 positions match TRBD2. The CDR3 is 16 residues long. Looked up from germline, CDR1 is SGDLS and CDR2 is YYNGEE. The CDR3 loop reads CASSESGAGGIYGQYF. In DNA, the CDR3 is TGTGCCAGCAGCGAAAGCGGTGCGGGAGGGATCTACGGGCAGTACTTC.

The chain uses TRBV10-1 and TRBJ2-1; 8 nucleotides line up with TRBD1. V was clipped by 0 bases and J by 5 bases; unmatched bases: 6. Germline assignment: CDR1 WNHNN and CDR2 SYGVQD (reference sequence). The CDR3 length is 16 residues. CDR3 residues: CASSESIRGQNNEQFF. CDR3 DNA: TGCGCCAGCAGTGAGTCGATCAGGGGGCAAAACAATGAGCAGTTCTTC.

In this sample, this clonotype turned up many times. The chain is built from TRBV11-2 and TRBJ2-2; TRBD2 aligns across 7 bases. This CDR3 comprises 14 residues. CDR1 and CDR2 from the germline V gene are SGHAT and FQNNGV. The V segment lost 6 bases and the J segment 6 bases; nucleotides outside the gene matches: 7. The CDR3 loop reads CASRRDSGPGELFF. The DNA of the CDR3 is TGTGCCAGCAGGCGAGATAGCGGGCCCGGGGAGCTGTTTTTT.

This clonotype was picked up a small number of times. The chain has TRBV19 and TRBJ2-7; D possibly corresponds to TRBD2 (6 bases). V was pared by 5 bases and J by 6 bases, with 11 bases between. The CDR3 covers 12 residues. CDR1 and CDR2 (germline): LNHDA, SQIVND (reference sequence). CDR3 region: CASSYGRGEQYF. DNA of the CDR3: TGTGCCAGTAGTTACGGGAGAGGCGAGCAGTACTTC.

This clonotype was recorded many times. The chain is built from TRBV28 and TRBJ2-3; D unclear. Germline CDR1 is MDHEN and CDR2 is SYDVKM. V was shortened by 5 bases and J by 4 bases, with 10 bases between the two germline ends. The CDR3 runs to 13 residues. CDR3 loop: CASSPPKADTQYF. DNA for the CDR3: TGTGCCAGCAGTCCCCCTAAGGCAGATACGCAGTATTTT.

This clonotype was counted at least ten times. The V gene is TRBV6-1, the J gene TRBJ2-7; D is unresolved. This CDR3 region has 17 residues. Trimming stripped 1 base from V and 3 bases from J, with 19 bases between. CDR1 MNHNS and CDR2 SASEGT come from the germline V gene. This chain's CDR3 is CASSEVGRRIKRYEQYF. In DNA, the CDR3 is TGTGCCAGCAGTGAAGTGGGAAGGCGGATCAAACGCTACGAGCAGTACTTC.

The sample holds many counts of this clonotype. The rearrangement joins TRBV12-3 or TRBV12-4 to TRBJ1-6; D gene uncertain. Between the trimmed V and J ends, which lost 3 bases and 8 bases, there was a span of 8 bases. The CDR3 runs 13 residues. Here the CDR3 reads CASSLTWDSPLHF. The CDR3, as DNA: TGTGCCAGCAGTTTGACATGGGATTCACCCCTCCACTTT.

This clonotype was picked up many times. This rearrangement joins TRBV28 to TRBJ2-7; D uncertain. Trimming pared 6 bases from V and 2 bases from J, leaving 5 bases between. The germline V gene has CDR1 MDHEN and CDR2 SYDVKM. CDR3 length: 11 amino acids. CDR3 nucleotide sequence: TGTGCCAGCAGCCGTGCCTACGAGCAGTACTTC. This translates into CASSRAYEQYF.

The table lists this clonotype with a few counts. The chain is built from TRBV27 and TRBJ2-7; TRBD2 matches at 10 bases. Germline loops: CDR1 MNHEY, CDR2 SMNVEV (reference sequence). CDR3 length: 16 amino acids. J was trimmed by 7 bases and V by 5 bases; bases with no gene match: 14. This chain's CDR3 is CASSLTRTSGIGEQYF. The CDR3 nucleotides read TGTGCCAGCAGTCTAACGCGGACTAGCGGAATAGGGGAGCAGTACTTC.

This clonotype was found many times. The chain recombines TRBV3-1 with TRBJ2-2, with a possible D match to TRBD1 (6 bases). The CDR3 is made up of 14 amino acids. Germline-derived CDR1 and CDR2 are LGHDT and YNNKEL (reference sequence). V gave up 7 bases and J gave up 7 bases, with 16 bases separating them. CDR3 in DNA: TGTGCCAGCAATTCCCAGGGGCCGGGCGGGGAGCTGTTTTTT. Its translation: CASNSQGPGGELFF.

This clonotype was detected many times. The chain uses TRBV20-1 and TRBJ2-1, with 12 positions matching TRBD2. Per germline, CDR1 DFQATT and CDR2 SNEGSKA (reference sequence). CDR3 size: 15 residues. V was pared by 2 bases and J by 4 bases, with 3 bases of the junction left unmatched. CDR3 bases: TGCAGTGCTAGACCCCTAGCGGGAGGGTACAATGAGCAGTTCTTC. It codes for CSARPLAGGYNEQFF.

Ten or more counts support this clonotype. The chain couples TRBV2 to TRBJ2-3; 7 positions agree with TRBD2. CDR3 size: 15 residues. The V gene end was trimmed by 3 bases and the J gene end by 0 bases; junction bases not matched to a gene: 3. CDR1 is SNHLY and CDR2 is FYNNEI in the germline V gene. The CDR3 here is CASSEGEGSTDTQYF. CDR3 in DNA: TGTGCCAGCAGTGAGGGGGAGGGGAGCACAGATACGCAGTATTTT.

This clonotype was observed many times. The chain links TRBV27 to TRBJ1-5; possible D gene TRBD1, 5 bases. The germline V gene encodes CDR1 MNHEY and CDR2 SMNVEV (reference sequence). V lost 2 bases and J 7 bases, leaving 9 bases between the germline ends. This CDR3 has 13 residues. The CDR3 sequence is CASSLGARQPQHF. CDR3 DNA sequence: TGTGCCAGCAGTTTAGGGGCAAGGCAGCCCCAGCATTTT.

This rearrangement joins TRBV6-1 to TRBJ2-1; unclear D gene. Trimming took off 3 bases at V and 4 bases at J, with 7 bases between the two ends. CDR3 length: 13 amino acids. The germline gives CDR1 MNHNS, CDR2 SASEGT. The CDR3 spells CASSDRPYNEQFF. CDR3 in DNA: TGTGCCAGCAGTGACCGCCCTTACAATGAGCAGTTCTTC.

This clonotype was seen many times. This chain links TRBV9 with TRBJ2-7; 7 bases align to TRBD2. The length of the CDR3 is 16 residues. The junction had 8 bases not matched to a gene; V was cut back by 0 bases and J by 2 bases. Per the germline V gene, CDR1 is SGDLS and CDR2 is YYNGEE. CDR3 sequence: CASSVGVSSGTYEQYF. The CDR3 DNA is TGTGCCAGCAGCGTAGGGGTCTCTAGCGGAACCTACGAGCAGTACTTC.